What follows describes a single T cell receptor (beta chain). The antigen it recognizes is unknown. Base qualities are not recorded, but no much larger clone differs from it by a single base. The time point label for this specimen denotes: baseline before first vaccination. Vaccinee samples were obtained from the UK trials COV001 and COV002, which included a single-blind randomized controlled phase 2/3 trial of AZD1222 (ChAdOx1 nCoV-19) in healthy adults. For TCRbeta chain sequencing, PBMC samples from trial participants were taken at day 0 and at day 28 after the second dose. The record originates from a study of T cell responses to AZD1222 COVID-19 vaccine (dated by TCRdb to the early 2020s). Background for the entire study: AZD1222 recipients whose second dose came at about 4 weeks and those whose second dose came at about 12 weeks were combined into one group, since spike-specific TCR depth and breadth did not differ between the two schedules. Trial participants were enrolled by age into subgroups of 18-55, 56-69 and 70-plus years, and roughly 150, 30 and 60 TCR-sequenced participants, respectively, were included in these subgroups. A total of over 230 trial participants underwent TCR sequencing, of whom approximately 210 received two doses of AZD1222 and approximately 25 received two doses of the MenACWY control vaccine.

What the research found in general, with its limitations: After two AZD1222 doses, spike-specific TCR breadth and depth were significantly higher than at day 0 and than in MenACWY recipients. In the small 56-69-year group, the increase in depth fell short of significance, most likely because of low power. Most participants were white British and females outnumbered males, and the authors suggested that clonal diversity may have been underestimated. Conclusions about previously exposed vaccinees were limited because only a handful of AZD1222 recipients were SARS-CoV-2 seropositive at baseline. No day 14 peak-response samples were available, so repertoires were characterized only after the peak T cell response. The whole spike protein was spanned by vaccine-associated CD4 TCRs, and dominant responses were seen in regions 160-218 and 743-854. Epitopes outside the regions mutated in the B.1.351 and B.1.1.7 variants were reportedly recognized by nearly half of the unique spike-specific TCRs.

The CDR3 regions of human TCRbeta chains were analyzed by immunosequencing. The study's own analysis went as follows. TCRs in the repertoires were matched against a reference library of SARS-CoV-2-specific TCRs that had been generated with the MIRA antigen-specificity platform. Breadth meant the fraction of unique TCRs that were SARS-CoV-2-associated, whereas depth meant the fraction of total T cells that were SARS-CoV-2-associated. Using the MIRA data, each spike-specific TCR was mapped to the spike region that the TCR reacts to and placed in a CD4 or CD8 class. Log10-transformed breadth and depth values were compared by one-way ANOVA with Sidak's multiple comparisons tests. TCRdb stores this immuneACCESS table with in-frame sequences only. Part of the clones is absent; in the studies checked, under half of the shortfall reflects unresolved V genes, and no reason is known for the rest. V and J calls and clone size come straight from that table; D and trimming were deduced from the DNA. The sample has about 150,000 clones on record, around 95% of them singletons. The ten top clones hold over 1% of the sample.

The source was peripheral blood, collected on day 0 of AZD1222 vaccination. This TCR came from an adult in good health.

Here the CDR3 is given as CASSLTTATNEKLFF. In nucleotides, the sequence is TGTGCCAGCAGTTTAACGACGGCAACTAATGAAAAACTGTTTTTT. The chain employs TRBV28 and TRBJ1-4; the D gene remains uncertain. The germline V gene yields MDHEN for CDR1 and SYDVKM for CDR2. V is reduced by 2 bases and J by 0 bases, leaving a spacing of 7 bases between them. The CDR3 runs 15 residues from the cysteine to the phenylalanine. The only DNA kept is the CDR3, 45 bases in frame from the first base.